The rows below give T cell receptor beta chains drawn from one sample of a study of technical replicates of blood from several donors. Repertoires were generated with immunoSEQ multiplex PCR, while TCRdb's copy carries only in-frame clones and drops some. The repertoire consists of tens of thousands of clones, with 90% occurring once and the leading ten covering 4.7%. Sequencing used PBMCs. These receptors were taken from a human donor in good health. Some clones in this sample may be carry-over from other donors' samples. CDR3s leave out the opening cysteine and the closing phenylalanine or tryptophan.

j_gene	v_gene	CDR3aa
TRBJ1-4	TRBV4-2	ASSQEYTGEKLF
TRBJ2-5	TRBV9	ASSTGQGETQY
TRBJ2-1	TRBV29-1	SAWDNYQF
TRBJ2-5	TRBV13	ASSALRDRGPDIEETQY
TRBJ2-3	TRBV10-3	AISGGDRVSGDTQY
TRBJ1-2	TRBV6-5	ASSRRVRGYGYT
TRBJ2-2	TRBV27	ASSLPTGELF
TRBJ1-4	TRBV19	ASTPQTGGRGLF
TRBJ2-7	TRBV7-8	ASSLEGGNVYEQY
TRBJ2-3	TRBV19	ASSIRPGRRGPNTDTQY
TRBJ2-3	TRBV2	AGCREQEDTQY
TRBJ1-1	TRBV30	AWHPDRMNTEAF
TRBJ1-5	TRBV7-8	ASSLGTEYSNQPQH
TRBJ2-1	TRBV9	ASSVAGEPYNEQF
TRBJ1-1	TRBV7-9	ASSLPGGTEAF
TRBJ2-6	TRBV5-1	ASSRTGTGASGANVLT
TRBJ2-7	TRBV9	ASSVVSGSHEQY
TRBJ1-1	TRBV7-8	ASSNTGSLAF
TRBJ1-3	TRBV15	ATSPIPGLSGNTIY
TRBJ1-1	TRBV9	ASSPTGTGDTEAF
TRBJ2-3	TRBV4-1	ASSHLPPGQGTDTQY
TRBJ1-2	TRBV7-2	ASSRRGDTYGYT
TRBJ2-3	TRBV5-1	ASSAGGSGSTDTQY
TRBJ2-3	TRBV30	AWSVSRDTQY
TRBJ1-2	TRBV30	AWREGTGGNYGYT
TRBJ2-5	TRBV13	ASSVQGEWRETQY
TRBJ1-6	TRBV14	ASSQWGSRYSPLH
TRBJ2-3	TRBV7-6	ASSPGSAGGGYTQY
TRBJ2-5	TRBV9	ASSDSRETQY
TRBJ2-7	TRBV10-3	AISGQGQGYEQY
TRBJ1-5	TRBV30	AWTGQGSQPQH
TRBJ2-2	TRBV6-5	ASRSRAGTGELF
TRBJ1-5	TRBV2	ASSGTGGNQPQH
TRBJ1-1	TRBV30	AWSVHGNTEAF
TRBJ2-1	TRBV25-1	ASSESGTIDLQF
TRBJ2-5	TRBV7-9	ASASGVLETQY
TRBJ2-5	TRBV27	ASSLFQGLTQY
TRBJ1-1	TRBV7-9	ASSLGGPTEAF
TRBJ2-7	TRBV5-6	ASSLERGRSEQY
TRBJ1-2	TRBV19	ASRRTGAYGYT
TRBJ1-2	TRBV6-1	ASSDGGGYT
TRBJ2-5	TRBV7-6	ASSLRGLAAPQETQY
TRBJ2-7	TRBV5-1	ASSHDRAYEQY
TRBJ2-5	TRBV18	ASSPGTGGRETQY
TRBJ1-1	TRBV5-4	ASSPTGSRRMNTEAF